These 28 T cell receptor beta chains were all obtained from the same sample, sequenced in a study of PD-L1 blockade in urothelial cancer (dated by TCRdb to 2015 to 2018). The library was obtained by the immunoSEQ multiplex PCR assay. TCRdb took this table from immuneACCESS and kept in-frame rearrangements with V and J called. Such tables lack part of the clones; where checked against another copy, unresolved V genes explain under half of the gap, and the rest is unexplained. A total of about 20,000 clones appear in this sample, just over 85% of them only once. The ten largest clones capture 3% to 4.5% of the sample. The material sequenced was PBMCs, taken around atezolizumab (anti-PD-L1) treatment. Receptors originate from a man over 45 with urothelial cancer.

The gene calls are TRBV27 and TRBJ2-7, with 10 bases matching TRBD2. This CDR3 is built from 15 residues. Losses at the gene ends were 4 bases for V and 2 bases for J; bases not matched to a gene: 5. Germline CDR1 reads MNHEY; CDR2 reads SMNVEV (reference sequence). In DNA, the CDR3 is TGTGCCAGCAGTTCGCCACTAGCGGGAACCTACGAGCAGTACTTC. As protein: CASSSPLAGTYEQYF.

This clone was detected only once. CDR3 protein: CASSSEGLAGGWNEQFF. As DNA, the CDR3 is TGCGCCAGCAGCTCCGAGGGACTAGCGGGAGGATGGAATGAGCAGTTCTTC. The chain uses TRBV5-1 and TRBJ2-1, with TRBD2 identical over 15 bases. Germline V gene lookup returns CDR1 SGHRS and CDR2 YFSETQ. Unmatched junction bases numbered 8, after V lost 3 bases and J lost 7 bases. This CDR3 has 17 residues.

The V call is TRBV29-1, the J call TRBJ2-5; D possibly corresponds to TRBD2 (9 bases). This CDR3 is 20 amino acids long. V shed 2 bases and J shed 5 bases, with 33 bases lying between them. The germline gives CDR1 SQVTM, CDR2 ANQGSEA. DNA of the CDR3: TGCAGCGTTGAAAGGCAGGGGGCGCGTCTGCGGGGGGGCCGGGCGGAGACCCAGTACTTC. Translation: CSVERQGARLRGGRAETQYF.

CDR3 nucleotides: TGTGCCAGCCAGGTGAGGGGGGGGAGCTCCTACGAGCAGTACTTC. Encoded protein: CASQVRGGSSYEQYF. This rearrangement joins TRBV19 to TRBJ2-7, with D maybe TRBD2 (7 bases). Germline V gives CDR1 LNHDA, CDR2 SQIVND (reference sequence). V lost 9 bases and J 0 bases, leaving 18 bases between the germline ends. The CDR3 has 15 amino acids.

The CDR3 loop reads CASSVEGGAYEQYF. In DNA, the CDR3 is TGTGCCAGCAGCGTAGAAGGGGGCGCGTACGAGCAGTACTTC. The rearrangement links TRBV9 to TRBJ2-7; 7 positions match TRBD1. Per the germline V gene, CDR1 is SGDLS and CDR2 is YYNGEE. The CDR3 sequence is 14 residues long. The trim removed 0 bases at V and 4 bases at J, leaving 4 bases unmatched.

The rearrangement uses TRBV2 and TRBJ1-1; D unresolved. The germline V and J ends were trimmed by 4 bases and 1 base, with 16 bases remaining between them. CDR1 and CDR2 from the germline V gene are SNHLY and FYNNEI. The CDR3 runs 16 residues. The CDR3 DNA reads TGTGCCAGCAGTGCTGGTTTGGAGACGGCGAACACTGAAGCTTTCTTT. Translating gives CASSAGLETANTEAFF. Using reference TRBV2 and TRBJ1-1 for the parts outside the CDR3, the full variable domain is EPEVTQTPSHQVTQMGQEVILRCVPISNHLYFYWYRQILGQKVEFLVSFYNNEISEKSEIFDDQFSVERPDGSNFTLKIRSTKLEDSAMYFCASSAGLETANTEAFFGQGTRLTVV.

This clone was observed a handful of times. The rearrangement links TRBV5-1 to TRBJ1-1, with a weak D call TRBD1 (6 bases). This CDR3 is 12 amino acids long. Trimming removed 3 bases at V and 5 bases at J, with 8 bases between. Germline CDR1 reads SGHRS; CDR2 reads YFSETQ. In DNA form, the CDR3 reads TGCGCCAGCAGCTCGCAGGGGACTGAAGCTTTCTTT. Protein: CASSSQGTEAFF.

This clone has only a few counts. The CDR3 bases are TGTGCCAGCAGCTTAGTTCGACTAGCGGGACAAGAGACCCAGTACTTC. It translates to CASSLVRLAGQETQYF. The rearrangement uses TRBV7-2 and TRBJ2-5, with 11 positions matching TRBD2. CDR1 and CDR2 from the germline V gene are SGHTA and FQGNSA. V lost 1 base, J lost 2 bases, and 3 bases stayed unmatched. CDR3 size: 16 residues.

V gene TRBV11-2 combines with J gene TRBJ2-1, with 7 bases matching TRBD1. The CDR3 totals 12 residues. The V and J ends lost 7 bases and 7 bases, in that order; junction bases with no gene match: 4. The germline CDR1 and CDR2 sequences are SGHAT and FQNNGV. For the CDR3, the DNA is TGTGCCAGCACCGGGACAGTAAATGAGCAGTTCTTC. Amino acids: CASTGTVNEQFF.

This sequence joins TRBV6-6 and TRBJ2-7, with 8 bases lining up with TRBD2. The CDR3 totals 15 residues. V was pared by 0 bases and J by 0 bases, with 1 base of the junction left unmatched. Germline values: CDR1 MNHNY, CDR2 SVGAGI (reference sequence). CDR3 region: CASSYSGTSSYEQYF. DNA of the CDR3: TGTGCCAGCAGTTACTCCGGGACTAGCTCCTACGAGCAGTACTTC.

The chain has TRBV5-1 and TRBJ2-7; D may be TRBD2 (6 bases). V lost 9 bases and J 7 bases, leaving 17 bases between the germline ends. Germline V CDR1 and CDR2: SGHRS, YFSETQ. This CDR3 is 12 amino acids long. The CDR3 loop reads CATRGARQEQYF. DNA of the CDR3: TGCGCCACCCGCGGGGCGCGTCAGGAGCAGTACTTC.

This clone was observed a single time. The rearrangement links TRBV28 to TRBJ2-3; D unclear. Germline values: CDR1 MDHEN, CDR2 SYDVKM. Trimming shortened V by 7 bases and J by 0 bases, and 14 bases separated the two germline ends. This CDR3 region has 15 residues. The CDR3 protein is CASINPKTSTDTQYF. CDR3 DNA sequence: TGTGCCAGCATTAACCCCAAGACTAGCACAGATACGCAGTATTTT.

This chain uses TRBV11-2 with TRBJ2-7; perhaps TRBD2 as D (7 bases). From germline, CDR1 is SGHAT and CDR2 FQNNGV. V was cut by 5 bases and J by 9 bases, with 23 bases left in between. This CDR3 has 15 amino acids. DNA of the CDR3: TGTGCCAGCAGCCCTAGCAGAGGGGGAGGGCTTGGGCAGTACTTC. This codes for CASSPSRGGGLGQYF. Full variable domain (rest looked up from reference TRBV11-2 and TRBJ2-7): EAGVAQSPRYKIIEKRQSVAFWCNPISGHATLYWYQQILGQGPKLLIQFQNNGVVDDSQLPKDRFSAERLKGVDSTLKIQPAKLEDSAVYLCASSPSRGGGLGQYFGPGTRLTVT.

The rearrangement links TRBV19 to TRBJ2-1; 11 positions match TRBD2. There are 20 residues in the CDR3. CDR1 LNHDA and CDR2 SQIVND come from the germline V gene (reference sequence). V was pared by 4 bases and J by 0 bases, with 14 bases of the junction left unmatched. CDR3 bases: TGTGCCAGTAGTAAGGGTCCTCTAGCGGGAGGACGGAGCTCCTACAATGAGCAGTTCTTC. Translation: CASSKGPLAGGRSSYNEQFF. The whole variable domain, filled in from reference TRBV19 and TRBJ2-1, reads DGGITQSPKYLFRKEGQNVTLSCEQNLNHDAMYWYRQDPGQGLRLIYYSQIVNDFQKGDIAEGYSVSREKKESFPLTVTSAQKNPTAFYLCASSKGPLAGGRSSYNEQFFGPGTRLTVL.

For the CDR3, the DNA is TGCGCCAGCAGTGAAACTAGCGGGAGGCTCAATGAGCAGTTCTTC. This encodes CASSETSGRLNEQFF. The V call is TRBV10-1, the J call TRBJ2-1, with 12 bases lining up with TRBD2. This CDR3 spans 15 amino acids. CDR1 is WNHNN and CDR2 is SYGVQD in the germline V gene (reference sequence). J was trimmed by 6 bases and V by 3 bases; bases with no gene match: 3.

The chain joins TRBV9 to TRBJ2-2; D uncertain. V dropped 0 bases and J dropped 8 bases, with 5 bases sitting between them. CDR1 SGDLS and CDR2 YYNGEE come from the germline V gene. CDR3 length: 12 amino acids. CDR3 region: CASSVGEGELFF. CDR3 sequence (DNA): TGTGCCAGCAGCGTAGGAGAGGGGGAGCTGTTTTTT.

This clone was seen only a few times. The rearrangement joins TRBV5-1 to TRBJ1-5; TRBD1 might be the D (6 bases). The V end lost 0 bases, the J end lost 2 bases, and 9 bases lay between the germline ends. The CDR3 has 15 residues. CDR1 is SGHRS and CDR2 is YFSETQ in the germline V gene. In DNA form, the CDR3 reads TGCGCCAGCAGCTTGGTATCAGGGGGCAATCAGCCCCAGCATTTT. Protein product: CASSLVSGGNQPQHF.

V is TRBV19 and J is TRBJ2-1, with 15 bases that match TRBD2. CDR1 and CDR2 (germline): LNHDA, SQIVND (reference sequence). J lost 9 bases, V lost 6 bases, and 6 bases had no gene match. The CDR3 is 15 residues long. The CDR3 protein is CASSRTSGRAIEQFF. CDR3 DNA: TGTGCCAGTAGCCGGACTAGCGGGAGGGCCATTGAGCAGTTCTTC. The whole variable domain, remainder taken from reference TRBV19 and TRBJ2-1, is DGGITQSPKYLFRKEGQNVTLSCEQNLNHDAMYWYRQDPGQGLRLIYYSQIVNDFQKGDIAEGYSVSREKKESFPLTVTSAQKNPTAFYLCASSRTSGRAIEQFFGPGTRLTVL.

The rearrangement joins TRBV19 to TRBJ2-7; D perhaps matches TRBD1 (5 bases). Per germline, CDR1 LNHDA and CDR2 SQIVND (reference sequence). Trimming shortened V by 7 bases and J by 1 base, and 11 bases separated the two germline ends. The CDR3 runs to 13 residues. CDR3 sequence reads: CASKGRRSYEQYF. CDR3 DNA sequence: TGTGCCAGTAAGGGGCGACGATCCTACGAGCAGTACTTC.

The rearrangement uses TRBV5-6 and TRBJ2-7; possibly TRBD2 for D (6 bases). V was clipped by 4 bases and J by 6 bases, with 17 bases between them. Germline V CDR1 and CDR2: SGHDT, YYEEEE. CDR3 length equals 14 residues. This chain's CDR3 is CASSPGGGLSEQYF. CDR3 in DNA: TGTGCCAGCAGCCCCGGCGGAGGGTTGAGCGAGCAGTACTTC.

The J gene is TRBJ1-4, the V gene TRBV28, with 8 bases matching TRBD1. Germline CDR1 and CDR2: MDHEN and SYDVKM. This CDR3 has 17 residues. V lost 6 bases and J lost 0; bases outside the gene matches: 9. In DNA, the CDR3 is TGTGCCAGCAGCTTTTCAGGGGGCATAGCAACTAATGAAAAACTGTTTTTT. Encoded protein: CASSFSGGIATNEKLFF.

The rearrangement joins TRBV5-6 to TRBJ1-4, with D maybe TRBD1 (5 bases). This CDR3 is built from 16 residues. The ends were cut back, 4 bases at V and 6 bases at J, with 19 bases in the middle. CDR1 and CDR2 from the germline V gene are SGHDT and YYEEEE. The CDR3 loop is CASSEQQSGTYEKLFF. The CDR3 DNA follows: TGTGCCAGCAGCGAACAGCAGAGCGGGACTTATGAAAAACTGTTTTTT.

The V gene is TRBV28, the J gene TRBJ1-2, with D possibly being TRBD1 (5 bases). This CDR3 spans 13 amino acids. Trimming removed 3 bases at V and 8 bases at J, with 13 bases between. Germline loops: CDR1 MDHEN, CDR2 SYDVKM. The DNA for the CDR3 is TGTGCCAGCAGTTTTCAGGGAGGAGGAGGCTACACCTTC. It is translated as CASSFQGGGGYTF.

V and J are TRBV28 and TRBJ2-1, with TRBD2 as a possible D gene (5 bases). There are 15 residues in the CDR3. The V gene lost 5 bases and the J gene lost 5 bases, with 16 bases spanning the gap. Germline values: CDR1 MDHEN, CDR2 SYDVKM. CDR3 sequence reads: CASSLANPADNEQFF. The CDR3 region has the DNA TGTGCCAGCAGTCTAGCAAATCCGGCAGACAATGAGCAGTTCTTC. Supplemented by reference TRBV28 and TRBJ2-1, the full variable domain reads DVKVTQSSRYLVKRTGEKVFLECVQDMDHENMFWYRQDPGLGLRLIYFSYDVKMKEKGDIPEGYSVSREKKERFSLILESASTNQTSMYLCASSLANPADNEQFFGPGTRLTVL.

CDR3 protein: CASSLAGGSYEQYF. The CDR3 DNA reads TGCGCCAGCAGCTTGGCGGGGGGCTCCTACGAGCAGTACTTC. J is TRBJ2-7 and V is TRBV5-1; 7 bases are a match to TRBD2. The trim removed 0 bases at V and 0 bases at J, leaving 0 bases unmatched. The CDR3 totals 14 residues. Germline V gene sequence: CDR1 SGHRS, CDR2 YFSETQ.

By sample fraction, this clone is medium-sized (0.01 to 0.1%). The chain joins TRBV30 to TRBJ2-1, with 9 nucleotides matching TRBD2. Germline V lookup: CDR1 GTSNPN, CDR2 SVGIG (reference sequence). The CDR3 contains 17 residues. The V gene end was trimmed by 0 bases and the J gene end by 0 bases; junction bases not matched to a gene: 6. CDR3 sequence reads: CAWSVGGGRVSYNEQFF. The CDR3, as DNA: TGTGCCTGGAGTGTCGGTGGCGGGAGGGTCTCCTACAATGAGCAGTTCTTC.

V and J are TRBV4-3 and TRBJ2-1, with D possibly matching TRBD2 (5 bases). The CDR3 has 16 residues. V lost 0 bases and J lost 0, with 9 bases in between. The germline V gene has CDR1 LGHNA and CDR2 YSLEER. DNA for the CDR3: TGCGCCAGCAGCCAAGATACGGGGAGCTCCTACAATGAGCAGTTCTTC. Amino acid sequence: CASSQDTGSSYNEQFF.

The chain employs TRBV5-1 and TRBJ2-7; TRBD1 agrees at 9 bases. The CDR3 runs to 14 residues. CDR1 is SGHRS and CDR2 is YFSETQ in the germline V gene. Trimming cost V 5 bases and J 7 bases; bases outside gene matches: 10. The CDR3 spells CASREDRGDGEQYF. The CDR3 DNA is TGCGCCAGCAGAGAGGACAGGGGCGATGGTGAGCAGTACTTC.